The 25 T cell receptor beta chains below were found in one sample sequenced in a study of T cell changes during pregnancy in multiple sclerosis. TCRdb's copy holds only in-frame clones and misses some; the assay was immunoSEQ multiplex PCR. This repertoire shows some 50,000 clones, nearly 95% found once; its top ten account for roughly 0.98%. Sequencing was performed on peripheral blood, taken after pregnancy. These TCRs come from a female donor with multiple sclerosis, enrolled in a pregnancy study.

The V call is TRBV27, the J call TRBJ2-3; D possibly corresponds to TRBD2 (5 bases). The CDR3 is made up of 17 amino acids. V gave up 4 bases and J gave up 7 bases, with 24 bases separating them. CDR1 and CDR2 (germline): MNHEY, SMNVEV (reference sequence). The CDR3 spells CASSSRPFWERGNTQYF. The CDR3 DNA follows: TGTGCCAGCAGTTCCCGTCCTTTCTGGGAGAGAGGAAATACGCAGTATTTT.

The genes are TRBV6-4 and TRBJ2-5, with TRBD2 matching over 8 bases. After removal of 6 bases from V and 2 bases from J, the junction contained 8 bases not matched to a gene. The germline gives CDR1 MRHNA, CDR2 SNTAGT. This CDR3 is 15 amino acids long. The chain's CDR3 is CASSKAGGAQETQYF. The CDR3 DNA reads TGTGCCAGCAGCAAGGCCGGGGGGGCGCAAGAGACCCAGTACTTC.

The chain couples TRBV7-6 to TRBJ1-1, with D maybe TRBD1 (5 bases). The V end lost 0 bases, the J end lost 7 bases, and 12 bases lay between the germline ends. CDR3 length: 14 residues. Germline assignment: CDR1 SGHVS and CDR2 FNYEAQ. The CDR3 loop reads CASSLAGGVDEAFF. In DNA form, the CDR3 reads TGTGCCAGCAGCTTAGCGGGAGGGGTTGATGAAGCTTTCTTT.

CDR3 protein: CASSIPRVGSSGNTIYF. Here the CDR3 DNA reads TGTGCCAGTAGTATTCCCAGGGTCGGCAGCTCTGGAAACACCATATATTTT. V and J are TRBV19 and TRBJ1-3, with a possible D match to TRBD1 (5 bases). Germline CDR1 LNHDA, CDR2 SQIVND (reference sequence). The CDR3 is 17 amino acids. The V and J ends lost 3 bases and 0 bases respectively, with 15 bases between them.

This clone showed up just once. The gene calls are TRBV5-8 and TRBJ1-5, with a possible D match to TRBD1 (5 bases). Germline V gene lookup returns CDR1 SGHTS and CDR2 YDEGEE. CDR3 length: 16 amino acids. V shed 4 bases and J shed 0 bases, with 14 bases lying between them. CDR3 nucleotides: TGTGCCAGCAGCCCCCGCCGGGGGGATAGCAATCAGCCCCAGCATTTT. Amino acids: CASSPRRGDSNQPQHF.

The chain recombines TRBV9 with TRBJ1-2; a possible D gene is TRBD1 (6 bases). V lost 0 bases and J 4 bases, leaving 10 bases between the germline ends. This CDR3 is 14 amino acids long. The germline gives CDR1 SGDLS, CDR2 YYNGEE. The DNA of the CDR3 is TGTGCCAGCAGCGTAGCGGCACAGGGCTATGGCTACACCTTC. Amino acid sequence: CASSVAAQGYGYTF.

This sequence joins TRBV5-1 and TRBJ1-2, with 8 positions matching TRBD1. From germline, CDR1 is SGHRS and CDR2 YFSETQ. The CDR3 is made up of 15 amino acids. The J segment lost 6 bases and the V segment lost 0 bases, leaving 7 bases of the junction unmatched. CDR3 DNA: TGCGCCAGCAGCTTGGGGGGCAGGGGGCGTGATGGCTACACCTTC. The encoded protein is CASSLGGRGRDGYTF.

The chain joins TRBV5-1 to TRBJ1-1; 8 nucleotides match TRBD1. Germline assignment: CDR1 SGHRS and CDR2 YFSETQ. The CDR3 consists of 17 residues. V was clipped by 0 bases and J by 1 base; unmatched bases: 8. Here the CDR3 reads CASSLVQGDLGNTEAFF. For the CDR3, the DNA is TGCGCCAGCAGCTTGGTACAGGGGGATCTTGGGAACACTGAAGCTTTCTTT.

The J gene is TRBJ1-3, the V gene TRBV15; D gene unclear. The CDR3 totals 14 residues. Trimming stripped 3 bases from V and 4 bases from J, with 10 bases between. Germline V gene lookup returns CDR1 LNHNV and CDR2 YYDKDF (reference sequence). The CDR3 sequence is CATSRLTEGNTIYF. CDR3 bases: TGTGCCACCAGCAGGCTGACGGAGGGAAACACCATATATTTT.

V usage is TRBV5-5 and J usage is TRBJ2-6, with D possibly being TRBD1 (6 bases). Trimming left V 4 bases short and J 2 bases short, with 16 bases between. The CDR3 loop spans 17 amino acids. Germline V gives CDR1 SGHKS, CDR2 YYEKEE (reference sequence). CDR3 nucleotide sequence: TGTGCCAGCAGCCCGACAGGCCCCAGAGCTGGGGCCAACGTCCTGACTTTC. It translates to CASSPTGPRAGANVLTF.

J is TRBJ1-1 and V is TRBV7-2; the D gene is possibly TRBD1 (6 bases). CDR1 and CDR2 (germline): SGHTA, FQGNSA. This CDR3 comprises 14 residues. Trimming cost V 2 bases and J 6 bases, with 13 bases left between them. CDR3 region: CASSLRTRGSEAFF. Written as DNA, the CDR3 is TGTGCCAGCAGCTTAAGGACTAGGGGGTCTGAAGCTTTCTTT.

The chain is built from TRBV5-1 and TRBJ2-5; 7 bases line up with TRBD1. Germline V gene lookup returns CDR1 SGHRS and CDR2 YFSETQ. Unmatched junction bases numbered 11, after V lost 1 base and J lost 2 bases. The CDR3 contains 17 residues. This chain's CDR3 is CASSLRQGGNRQETQYF. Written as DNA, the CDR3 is TGCGCCAGCAGCTTGCGACAGGGTGGCAATCGGCAAGAGACCCAGTACTTC.

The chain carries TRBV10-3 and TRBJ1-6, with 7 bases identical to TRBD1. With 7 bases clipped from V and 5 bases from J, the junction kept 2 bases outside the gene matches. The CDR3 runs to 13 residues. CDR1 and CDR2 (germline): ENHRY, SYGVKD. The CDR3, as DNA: TGTGCCATCAAGGGGACAGATAATTCACCCCTCCACTTT. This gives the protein CAIKGTDNSPLHF.

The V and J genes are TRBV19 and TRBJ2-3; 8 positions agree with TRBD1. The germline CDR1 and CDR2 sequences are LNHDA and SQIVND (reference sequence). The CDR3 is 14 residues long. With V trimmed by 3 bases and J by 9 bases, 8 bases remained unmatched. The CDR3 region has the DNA TGTGCCAGTAGTATTCAGGGGGCATCGGAGACGCAGTATTTT. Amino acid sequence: CASSIQGASETQYF.

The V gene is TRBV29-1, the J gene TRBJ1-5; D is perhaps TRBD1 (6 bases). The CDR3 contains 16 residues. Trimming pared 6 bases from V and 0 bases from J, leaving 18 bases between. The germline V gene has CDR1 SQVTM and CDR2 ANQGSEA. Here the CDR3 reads CSVDGQPAVSNQPQHF. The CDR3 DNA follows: TGCAGCGTAGATGGACAGCCAGCCGTTAGCAATCAGCCCCAGCATTTT.

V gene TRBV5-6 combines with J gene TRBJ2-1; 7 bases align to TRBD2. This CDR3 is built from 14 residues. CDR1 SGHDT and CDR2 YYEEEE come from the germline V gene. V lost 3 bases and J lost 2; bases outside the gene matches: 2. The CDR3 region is CASSSGGAYNEQFF. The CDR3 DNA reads TGTGCCAGCAGCTCGGGGGGAGCCTACAATGAGCAGTTCTTC.

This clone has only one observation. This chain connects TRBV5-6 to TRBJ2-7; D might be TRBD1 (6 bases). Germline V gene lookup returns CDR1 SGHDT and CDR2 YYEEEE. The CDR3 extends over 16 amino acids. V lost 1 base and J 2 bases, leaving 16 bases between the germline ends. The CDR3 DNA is TGTGCCAGCAGCTTGTGGGGGCAGGGGACCACCTACGAGCAGTACTTC. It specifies CASSLWGQGTTYEQYF.

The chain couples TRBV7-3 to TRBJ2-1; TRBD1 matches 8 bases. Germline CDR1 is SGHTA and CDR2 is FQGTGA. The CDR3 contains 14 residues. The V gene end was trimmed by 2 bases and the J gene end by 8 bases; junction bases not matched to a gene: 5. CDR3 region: CASSLGLTGDEQFF. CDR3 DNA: TGTGCCAGCAGCTTAGGTCTGACAGGGGATGAGCAGTTCTTC.

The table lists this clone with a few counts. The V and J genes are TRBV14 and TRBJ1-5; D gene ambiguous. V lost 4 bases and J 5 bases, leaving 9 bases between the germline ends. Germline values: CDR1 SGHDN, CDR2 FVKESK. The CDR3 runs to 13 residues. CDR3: CASSRSGDQPQHF. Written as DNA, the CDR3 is TGTGCCAGCAGCCGGTCAGGCGATCAGCCCCAGCATTTT.

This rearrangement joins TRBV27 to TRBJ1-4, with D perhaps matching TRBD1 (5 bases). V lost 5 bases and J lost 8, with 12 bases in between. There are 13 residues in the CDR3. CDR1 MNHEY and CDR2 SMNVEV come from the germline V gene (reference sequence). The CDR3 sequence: CASSGQGAEKLFF. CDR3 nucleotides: TGTGCCAGCAGTGGGCAGGGTGCCGAAAAACTGTTTTTT. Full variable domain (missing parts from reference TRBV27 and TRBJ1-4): EAQVTQNPRYLITVTGKKLTVTCSQNMNHEYMSWYRQDPGLGLRQIYYSMNVEVTDKGDVPEGYKVSRKEKRNFPLILESPSPNQTSLYFCASSGQGAEKLFFGSGTQLSVL.

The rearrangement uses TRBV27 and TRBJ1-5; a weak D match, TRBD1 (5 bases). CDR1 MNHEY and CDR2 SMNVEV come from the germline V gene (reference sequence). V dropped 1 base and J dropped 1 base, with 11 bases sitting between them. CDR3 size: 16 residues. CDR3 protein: CASSLLGAPSNQPQHF. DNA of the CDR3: TGTGCCAGCAGTTTATTAGGGGCGCCCAGCAATCAGCCCCAGCATTTT.

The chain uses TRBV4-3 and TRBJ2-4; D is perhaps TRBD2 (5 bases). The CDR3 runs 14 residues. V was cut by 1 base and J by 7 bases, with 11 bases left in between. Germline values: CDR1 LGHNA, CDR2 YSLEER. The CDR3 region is CASSQGGRRNIQYF. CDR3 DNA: TGCGCCAGCAGCCAAGGCGGGCGGCGGAACATTCAGTACTTC.

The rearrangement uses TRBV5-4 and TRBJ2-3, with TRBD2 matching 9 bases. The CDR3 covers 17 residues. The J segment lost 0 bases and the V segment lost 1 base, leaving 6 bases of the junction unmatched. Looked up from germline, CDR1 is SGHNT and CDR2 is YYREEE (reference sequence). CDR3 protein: CASSLRAGGRSTDTQYF. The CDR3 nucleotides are TGTGCCAGCAGCTTGCGGGCGGGGGGGCGGAGCACAGATACGCAGTATTTT.

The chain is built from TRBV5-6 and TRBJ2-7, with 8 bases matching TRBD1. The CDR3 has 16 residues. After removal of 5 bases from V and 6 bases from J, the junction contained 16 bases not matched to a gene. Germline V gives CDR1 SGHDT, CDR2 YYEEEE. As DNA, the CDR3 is TGTGCCAGCAGTTGTCTGGTGGACAGGGTTTGCACCGAGCAGTACTTC. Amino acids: CASSCLVDRVCTEQYF.

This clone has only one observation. The CDR3 region is CAIPGGAGGPSTDTQYF. The CDR3 DNA is TGTGCCATCCCCGGGGGGGCGGGGGGCCCCAGCACAGATACGCAGTATTTT. The chain has TRBV5-4 and TRBJ2-3; TRBD2 aligns across 8 bases. CDR1 and CDR2 (germline): SGHNT, YYREEE (reference sequence). V gave up 9 bases and J gave up 0 bases; unmatched junction bases: 15. This CDR3 is 17 amino acids long.